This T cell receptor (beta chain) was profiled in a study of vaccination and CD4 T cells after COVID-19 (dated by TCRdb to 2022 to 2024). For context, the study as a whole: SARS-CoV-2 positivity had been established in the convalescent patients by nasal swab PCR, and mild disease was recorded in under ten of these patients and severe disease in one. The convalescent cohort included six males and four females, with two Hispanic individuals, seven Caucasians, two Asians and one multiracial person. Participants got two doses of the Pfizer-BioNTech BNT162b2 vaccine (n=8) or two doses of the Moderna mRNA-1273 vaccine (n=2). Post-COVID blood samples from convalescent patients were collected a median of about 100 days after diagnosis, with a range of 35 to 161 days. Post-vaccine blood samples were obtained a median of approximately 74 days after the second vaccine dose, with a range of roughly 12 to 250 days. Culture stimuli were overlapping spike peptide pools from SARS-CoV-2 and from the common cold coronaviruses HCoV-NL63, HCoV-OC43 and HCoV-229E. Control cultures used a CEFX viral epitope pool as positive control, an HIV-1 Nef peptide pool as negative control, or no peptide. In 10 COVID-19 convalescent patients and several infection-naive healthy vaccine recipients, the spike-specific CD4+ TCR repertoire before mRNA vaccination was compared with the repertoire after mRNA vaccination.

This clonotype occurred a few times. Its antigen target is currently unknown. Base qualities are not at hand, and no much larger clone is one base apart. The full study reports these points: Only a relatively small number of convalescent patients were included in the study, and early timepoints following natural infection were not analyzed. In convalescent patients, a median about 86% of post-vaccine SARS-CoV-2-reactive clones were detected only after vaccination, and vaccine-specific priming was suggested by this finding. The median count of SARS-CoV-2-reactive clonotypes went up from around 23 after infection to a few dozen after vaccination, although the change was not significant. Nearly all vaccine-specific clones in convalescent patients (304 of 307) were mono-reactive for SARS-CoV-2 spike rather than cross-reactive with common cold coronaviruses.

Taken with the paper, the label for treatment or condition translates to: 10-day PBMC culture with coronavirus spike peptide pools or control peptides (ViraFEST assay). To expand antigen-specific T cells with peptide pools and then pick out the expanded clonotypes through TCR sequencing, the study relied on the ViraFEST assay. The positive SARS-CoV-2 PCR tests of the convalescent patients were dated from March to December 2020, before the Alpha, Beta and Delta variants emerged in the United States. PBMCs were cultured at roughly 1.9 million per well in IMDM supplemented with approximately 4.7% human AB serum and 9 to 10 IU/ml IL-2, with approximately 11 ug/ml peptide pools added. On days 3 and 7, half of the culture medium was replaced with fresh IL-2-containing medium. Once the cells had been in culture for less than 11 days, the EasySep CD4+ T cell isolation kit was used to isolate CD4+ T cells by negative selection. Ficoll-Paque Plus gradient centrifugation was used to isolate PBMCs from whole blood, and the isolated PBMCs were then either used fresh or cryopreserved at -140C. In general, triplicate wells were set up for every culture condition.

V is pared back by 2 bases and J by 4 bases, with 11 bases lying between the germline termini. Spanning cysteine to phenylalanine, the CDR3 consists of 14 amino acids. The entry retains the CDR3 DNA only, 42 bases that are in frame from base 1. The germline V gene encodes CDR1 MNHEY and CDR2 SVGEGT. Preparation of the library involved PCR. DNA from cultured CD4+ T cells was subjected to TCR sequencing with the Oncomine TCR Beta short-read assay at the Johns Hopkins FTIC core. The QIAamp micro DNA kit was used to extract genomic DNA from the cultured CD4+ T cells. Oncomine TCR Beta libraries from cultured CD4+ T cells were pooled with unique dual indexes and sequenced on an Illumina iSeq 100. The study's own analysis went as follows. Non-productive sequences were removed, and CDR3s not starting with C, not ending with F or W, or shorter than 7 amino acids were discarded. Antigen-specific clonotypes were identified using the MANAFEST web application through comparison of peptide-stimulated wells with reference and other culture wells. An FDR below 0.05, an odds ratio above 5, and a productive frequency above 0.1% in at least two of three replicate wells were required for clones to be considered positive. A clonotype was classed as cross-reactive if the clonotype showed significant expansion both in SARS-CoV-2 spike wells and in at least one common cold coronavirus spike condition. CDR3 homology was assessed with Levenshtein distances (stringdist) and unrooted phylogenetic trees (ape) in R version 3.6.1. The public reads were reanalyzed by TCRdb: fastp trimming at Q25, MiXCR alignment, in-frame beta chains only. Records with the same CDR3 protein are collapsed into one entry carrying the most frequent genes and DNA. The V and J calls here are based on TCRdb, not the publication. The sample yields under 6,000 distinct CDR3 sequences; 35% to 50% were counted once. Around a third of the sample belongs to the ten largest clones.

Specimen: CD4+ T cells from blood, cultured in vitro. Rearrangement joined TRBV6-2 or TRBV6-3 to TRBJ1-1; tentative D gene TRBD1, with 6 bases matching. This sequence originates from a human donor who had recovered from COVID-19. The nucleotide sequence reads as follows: TGTGCCAGCAGTTACCCACAGGGAAGCACTGAAGCTTTCTTT. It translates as CASSYPQGSTEAFF.